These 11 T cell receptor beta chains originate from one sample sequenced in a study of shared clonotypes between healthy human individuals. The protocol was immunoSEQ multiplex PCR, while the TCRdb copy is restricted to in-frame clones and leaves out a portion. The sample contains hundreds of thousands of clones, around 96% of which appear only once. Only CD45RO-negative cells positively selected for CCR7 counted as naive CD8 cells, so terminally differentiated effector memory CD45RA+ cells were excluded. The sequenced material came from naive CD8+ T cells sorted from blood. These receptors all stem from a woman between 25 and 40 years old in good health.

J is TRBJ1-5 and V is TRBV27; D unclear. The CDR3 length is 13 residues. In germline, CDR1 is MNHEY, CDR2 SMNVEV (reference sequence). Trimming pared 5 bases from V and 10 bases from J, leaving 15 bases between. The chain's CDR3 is CASSLEWLTPQHF. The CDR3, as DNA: TGTGCCAGCAGTCTGGAATGGCTAACACCCCAGCATTTT.

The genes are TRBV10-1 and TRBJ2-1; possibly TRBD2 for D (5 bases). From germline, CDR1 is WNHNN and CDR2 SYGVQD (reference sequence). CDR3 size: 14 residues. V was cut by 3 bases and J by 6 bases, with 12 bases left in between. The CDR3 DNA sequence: TGCGCCAGCAGTGACGACTATGGTAGCAATGAGCAGTTCTTC. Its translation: CASSDDYGSNEQFF.

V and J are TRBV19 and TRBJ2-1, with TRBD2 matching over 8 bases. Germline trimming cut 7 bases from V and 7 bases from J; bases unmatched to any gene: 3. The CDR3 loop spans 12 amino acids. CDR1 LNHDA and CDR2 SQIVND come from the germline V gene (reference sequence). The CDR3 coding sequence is TGTGCCAGTATCGGGAGGGGTAATGAGCAGTTCTTC. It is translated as CASIGRGNEQFF.

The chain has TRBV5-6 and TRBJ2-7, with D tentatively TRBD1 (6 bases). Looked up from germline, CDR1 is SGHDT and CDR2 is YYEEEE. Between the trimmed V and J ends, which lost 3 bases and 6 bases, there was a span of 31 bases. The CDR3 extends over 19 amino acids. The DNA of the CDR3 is TGTGCCAGCAGCTACTGGTGGGACACATACGAGAAAAAGTTACGCGAGCAGTACTTC. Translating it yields CASSYWWDTYEKKLREQYF.

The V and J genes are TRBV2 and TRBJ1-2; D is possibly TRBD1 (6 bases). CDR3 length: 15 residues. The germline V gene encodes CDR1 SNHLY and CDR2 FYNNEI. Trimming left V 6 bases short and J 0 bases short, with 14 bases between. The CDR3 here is CASRTYRDTNYGYTF. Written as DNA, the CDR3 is TGTGCCAGCAGAACCTACCGGGACACTAACTATGGCTACACCTTC.

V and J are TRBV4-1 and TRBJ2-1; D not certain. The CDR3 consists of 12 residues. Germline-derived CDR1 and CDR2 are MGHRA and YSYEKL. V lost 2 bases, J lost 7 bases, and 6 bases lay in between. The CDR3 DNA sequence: TGCGCCAGCAGCCAATCCGGGAATGAGCAGTTCTTC. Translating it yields CASSQSGNEQFF.

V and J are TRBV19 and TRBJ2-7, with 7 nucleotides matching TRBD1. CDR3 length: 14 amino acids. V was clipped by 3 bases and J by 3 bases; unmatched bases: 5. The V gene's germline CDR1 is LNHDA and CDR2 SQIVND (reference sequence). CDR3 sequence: CASSIRQGSYEQYF. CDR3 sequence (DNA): TGTGCCAGTAGTATTCGACAGGGAAGCTACGAGCAGTACTTC.

The CDR3 coding sequence is TGTGCCAGCAGACGACAGGGGAGGGGAACTGAAGCTTTCTTT. Its translation: CASRRQGRGTEAFF. This chain uses TRBV25-1 with TRBJ1-1; 8 bases are a match to TRBD1. This CDR3 spans 14 amino acids. V shed 6 bases and J 5 bases; nucleotides not matched to a gene: 8. Germline assignment: CDR1 MGHDK and CDR2 SYGVNS.

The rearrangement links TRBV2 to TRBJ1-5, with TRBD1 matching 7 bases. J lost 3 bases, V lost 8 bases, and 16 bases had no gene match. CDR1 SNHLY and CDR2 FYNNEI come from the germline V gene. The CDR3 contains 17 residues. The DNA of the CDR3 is TGTGCCAGCGGGACAGAGGCTCTGGGAACCCCCAATCAGCCCCAGCATTTT. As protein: CASGTEALGTPNQPQHF.

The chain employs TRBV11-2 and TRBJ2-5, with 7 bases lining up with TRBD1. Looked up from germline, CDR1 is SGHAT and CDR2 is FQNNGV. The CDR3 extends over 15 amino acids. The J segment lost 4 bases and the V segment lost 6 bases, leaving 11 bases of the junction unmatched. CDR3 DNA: TGTGCCAGCAGTCTTAGAGGGTCAGGGGGAGAGACCCAGTACTTC. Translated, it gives CASSLRGSGGETQYF.

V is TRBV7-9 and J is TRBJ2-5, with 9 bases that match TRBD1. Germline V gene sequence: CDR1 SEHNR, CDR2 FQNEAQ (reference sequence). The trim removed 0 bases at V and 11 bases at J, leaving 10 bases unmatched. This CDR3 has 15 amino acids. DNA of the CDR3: TGTGCCAGCAGCTTAGCAACAGGGGGCCCAGAAGAGCAGTACTTC. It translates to CASSLATGGPEEQYF.